This T cell receptor beta chain stems from a study of T cells in Graves' hyperthyroidism and ophthalmopathy. Many counts were recorded for this clonotype. Germline V gene lookup returns CDR1 MGHDK and CDR2 SYGVNS. CDR3 size: 15 residues. V lost 2 bases and J lost 1, with 11 bases in between. Criteria for exclusion of patients were uncontrolled infection, other autoimmune disease, pregnancy or lactation. Used for diagnoses were clinical symptoms, serum thyroxine and TRAb, thyroid ultrasound and orbital computed tomography. RNA transcripts yielded amplified TCR beta CDR3 regions. HTBI primers drove first-round RT-PCR of the TCR CDR3. Each CDR3 protein is one row after TCRdb ran MiXCR on the multiplex PCR reads. The table has about 290,000 distinct CDR3 sequences, around 13% seen once.

The J gene is TRBJ1-1, the V gene TRBV25-1, with D possibly being TRBD1 (5 bases). This TCR derives from a woman aged 40 to 50 with Graves' hyperthyroidism. Sequencing used blood. The CDR3 DNA reads as TGTGCCAGCAGTGAAGAGGGGAGGGGGAACACTGAAGCTTTCTTT. This codes for CASSEEGRGNTEAFF.